Each of the 15 T cell receptor beta chains below was sequenced from the same sample in a study of cytomegalovirus exposure and HLA in healthy donors. With 60 Vbeta and 13 Jbeta primers, the PCR was carried out. This table comes from immunoSEQ multiplex PCR, and its TCRdb copy is limited to in-frame clones, with some not included. This table holds roughly 150,000 clones, 80% found once. The sample comprised PBMCs. These receptors came from a woman in her 40s in good health and CMV-seronegative.

A word on this clone: Other nucleotide sequences in the sample specify the same CDR3. This chain joins TRBV19 and TRBJ2-3; D might be TRBD1 (6 bases). CDR1 LNHDA and CDR2 SQIVND come from the germline V gene (reference sequence). The germline V and J ends were trimmed by 5 bases and 0 bases, with 6 bases remaining between them. The CDR3 is 13 amino acids. CDR3 amino acids: CASSGTSTDTQYF. CDR3 nucleotides: TGTGCCAGTAGTGGGACAAGCACAGATACGCAGTATTTT.

Comment on this clone: Mismatch with germline at one junction end may stem from a read error. The genes are TRBV5-4 and TRBJ2-6, with D possibly matching TRBD1 (5 bases). Germline V gives CDR1 SGHNT, CDR2 YYREEE (reference sequence). The CDR3 spans 16 residues. The CDR3 nucleotides are TGTGCCAGCAGCTTCGGACACGCCGCTGGGGCCAACGGCCTGACTTTC. Translated, it gives CASSFGHAAGANGLTF.

The rearrangement uses TRBV20-1 and TRBJ2-5; D is uncertain. V lost 6 bases and J lost 5, with 10 bases in between. From germline, CDR1 is DFQATT and CDR2 SNEGSKA (reference sequence). CDR3 length equals 11 residues. This chain's CDR3 is CSAESWETQYF. The CDR3 DNA reads TGCAGTGCCGAGAGTTGGGAGACCCAGTACTTC.

The CDR3 loop reads CASSPPGTGVTDTQYF. In DNA, the CDR3 is TGTGCCAGCAGCCCGCCGGGGACAGGAGTCACAGATACGCAGTATTTT. The chain joins TRBV11-2 to TRBJ2-3; 8 bases match TRBD1. J was trimmed by 2 bases and V by 5 bases; bases with no gene match: 9. This CDR3 comprises 16 residues. From germline, CDR1 is SGHAT and CDR2 FQNNGV.

V gene TRBV6-5 combines with J gene TRBJ1-3; D is perhaps TRBD1 (5 bases). CDR1 and CDR2 (germline): MNHEY, SVGAGI. The CDR3 loop spans 14 amino acids. V lost 6 bases and J 4 bases, leaving 13 bases between the germline ends. The CDR3: CASSREGLGNTIYF. CDR3 nucleotide sequence: TGTGCCAGCAGCAGGGAGGGCCTCGGAAACACCATATATTTT.

This clone was seen only once. The chain recombines TRBV19 with TRBJ2-5; TRBD2 matches at 8 bases. Germline V gene sequence: CDR1 LNHDA, CDR2 SQIVND (reference sequence). J gave up 5 bases and V 3 bases, and 14 bases lay outside the gene matches. The CDR3 has 17 amino acids. CDR3 in amino acids: CASSMGGLASSGETQYF. CDR3 in DNA: TGTGCCAGTAGTATGGGAGGACTAGCAAGTTCGGGGGAGACCCAGTACTTC.

The genes are TRBV4-3 and TRBJ1-5; D remains unclear. The CDR3 loop spans 17 amino acids. The V gene's germline CDR1 is LGHNA and CDR2 YSLEER. V lost 3 bases, J lost 0 bases, and 15 bases lay in between. The CDR3 region has the DNA TGCGCCAGCAGCCATTCGACTGGCACCGATAGCAATCAGCCCCAGCATTTT. It specifies CASSHSTGTDSNQPQHF.

The rearrangement joins TRBV5-1 to TRBJ2-7, with 9 bases identical to TRBD1. Per germline, CDR1 SGHRS and CDR2 YFSETQ. Trimming cost V 5 bases and J 3 bases; bases outside gene matches: 3. This CDR3 has 13 amino acids. The CDR3 region has the DNA TGCGCCAGCAGATCGGGACAGGGCTACGAGCAGTACTTC. It encodes CASRSGQGYEQYF.

The chain is built from TRBV5-1 and TRBJ1-3; 9 bases agree with TRBD1. CDR3 length: 13 residues. Trimming removed 6 bases from V and 7 bases from J; junction bases left unmatched: 5. Germline CDR1 and CDR2: SGHRS and YFSETQ. The CDR3 loop is CASMGQGRNTIYF. In nucleotides, the CDR3 is TGCGCCAGCATGGGACAGGGAAGGAACACCATATATTTT.

This clone turned up a few times. The chain has TRBV5-1 and TRBJ1-3; D may be TRBD1 (6 bases). The CDR3 spans 14 residues. Trimming cost V 5 bases and J 2 bases, with 11 bases left between them. Germline V gene sequence: CDR1 SGHRS, CDR2 YFSETQ. CDR3 in amino acids: CASRGTGPGNTIYF. The CDR3 bases are TGCGCCAGCAGAGGTACAGGGCCTGGAAACACCATATATTTT. Supplemented by reference TRBV5-1 and TRBJ1-3, the full variable domain reads KAGVTQTPRYLIKTRGQQVTLSCSPISGHRSVSWYQQTPGQGLQFLFEYFSETQRNKGNFPGRFSGRQFSNSRSEMNVSTLELGDSALYLCASRGTGPGNTIYFGEGSWLTVV.

The V and J genes are TRBV28 and TRBJ2-2; tentatively, D is TRBD1 (6 bases). The germline V gene encodes CDR1 MDHEN and CDR2 SYDVKM. V was pared by 6 bases and J by 0 bases, with 14 bases between. The CDR3 loop spans 16 amino acids. CDR3: CASSSHGGANTGELFF. CDR3 bases: TGTGCCAGCAGCAGTCATGGGGGCGCGAACACCGGGGAGCTGTTTTTT.

The chain employs TRBV13 and TRBJ2-3; D gene uncertain. The V gene lost 2 bases and the J gene lost 4 bases, with 4 bases spanning the gap. Germline CDR1 reads PRHDT; CDR2 reads FYEKMQ (reference sequence). The CDR3 contains 12 residues. CDR3 loop: CASSLPADTQYF. For the CDR3, the DNA is TGTGCCAGCAGCTTACCCGCAGATACGCAGTATTTT.

V and J are TRBV30 and TRBJ2-1, with 11 positions matching TRBD2. Germline lookup yields CDR1 GTSNPN and CDR2 SVGIG (reference sequence). With V trimmed by 3 bases and J by 3 bases, 13 bases remained unmatched. This CDR3 has 18 residues. The CDR3 region is CAWSPSLLSGGVYNEQFF. The CDR3 coding sequence is TGTGCCTGGAGCCCGTCCCTTCTTAGCGGGGGGGTCTACAATGAGCAGTTCTTC.

This sequence joins TRBV7-3 and TRBJ1-1; tentative D call: TRBD1 (5 bases). V lost 5 bases and J 2 bases, leaving 12 bases between the germline ends. Germline V CDR1 and CDR2: SGHTA, FQGTGA. The CDR3 has 14 residues. The CDR3 loop reads CASSVSGTNTEAFF. The CDR3 DNA reads TGTGCCAGCAGCGTGTCAGGGACTAACACTGAAGCTTTCTTT.

The CDR3: CASQTESYEQYF. CDR3 DNA: TGTGCCAGCCAGACAGAGTCCTACGAGCAGTACTTC. This chain joins TRBV11-3 and TRBJ2-7; D possibly corresponds to TRBD1 (5 bases). Trimming left V 8 bases short and J 1 base short, with 9 bases between. The CDR3 covers 12 residues. CDR1 SGHNT and CDR2 YENEEA come from the germline V gene. Based on the CDR3 plus reference TRBV11-3 and TRBJ2-7, the full variable domain is EAGVVQSPRYKIIEKKQPVAFWCNPISGHNTLYWYLQNLGQGPELLIRYENEEAVDDSQLPKDRFSAERLKGVDSTLKIQPAELGDSAVYLCASQTESYEQYFGPGTRLTVT.